The 21 T cell receptor beta chains in this list originate from one sample, sequenced in a study of shared clonotypes between healthy human individuals. The naive CD8 population came from CD45RO-negative cells selected for CCR7, without terminally differentiated effector memory CD45RA+ cells. Some clones are missing from TCRdb's copy, which holds only in-frame ones; the method was immunoSEQ multiplex PCR. In the table there are about 870,000 clones, almost 95% of which are singletons. The source material was naive CD8+ T cells sorted from blood. All receptors derive from a young man in good health.

CDR3 sequence reads: CASSFIGGTEAFF. The DNA of the CDR3 is TGTGCCAGCAGTTTCATTGGGGGTACTGAAGCTTTCTTT. This chain uses TRBV6-6 with TRBJ1-1, with a possible D match to TRBD1 (5 bases). Germline V gene sequence: CDR1 MNHNY, CDR2 SVGAGI (reference sequence). This CDR3 comprises 13 residues. Trimming cost V 4 bases and J 5 bases, with 11 bases left between them.

The chain links TRBV27 to TRBJ1-5; D perhaps matches TRBD1 (5 bases). CDR1 is MNHEY, CDR2 SMNVEV, per germline (reference sequence). The CDR3 is 14 residues long. The ends were cut back, 0 bases at V and 6 bases at J, with 9 bases in the middle. The DNA of the CDR3 is TGTGCCAGCAGTTTATCGGGGGTTACTCAGCCCCAGCATTTT. Translated, it gives CASSLSGVTQPQHF.

The chain is built from TRBV4-1 and TRBJ1-1; D gene ambiguous. Germline CDR1 and CDR2: MGHRA and YSYEKL. The CDR3 extends over 15 amino acids. V was shortened by 4 bases and J by 4 bases, with 16 bases between the two germline ends. CDR3 in DNA: TGCGCCAGCAGCCCCCATCCCCAAAGTAGCACTGAAGCTTTCTTT. It yields the protein CASSPHPQSSTEAFF.

The rearrangement links TRBV9 to TRBJ2-3; 9 bases align to TRBD1. Germline CDR1 SGDLS, CDR2 YYNGEE. The J segment lost 1 base and the V segment lost 4 bases, leaving 13 bases of the junction unmatched. This CDR3 has 18 residues. The CDR3 region is CASSIRPGTGIGTDTQYF. The CDR3 DNA reads TGTGCCAGCAGCATACGTCCCGGGACAGGGATCGGCACAGATACGCAGTATTTT.

CDR3 amino acids: CASSEWGYGKAETQYF. The CDR3 DNA reads TGTGCCAGCAGTGAATGGGGGTATGGGAAGGCAGAGACCCAGTACTTC. The rearrangement links TRBV6-1 to TRBJ2-5; possibly TRBD1 or TRBD2 for D (5 bases each). Trimming removed 2 bases at V and 4 bases at J, with 17 bases between. Germline loops: CDR1 MNHNS, CDR2 SASEGT. The CDR3 extends over 16 amino acids.

The J gene is TRBJ2-7, the V gene TRBV27; a possible D gene is TRBD1 (5 bases). The CDR3 is made up of 15 amino acids. Germline V gene data show CDR1 as MNHEY and CDR2 as SMNVEV (reference sequence). V lost 0 bases and J 5 bases, leaving 14 bases between the germline ends. This CDR3 is CASSLSPGSGHEQYF. CDR3 DNA: TGTGCCAGCAGTTTATCCCCAGGCTCAGGGCACGAGCAGTACTTC.

The V gene is TRBV27, the J gene TRBJ2-7; 7 bases line up with TRBD2. The CDR3 has 14 amino acids. Unmatched junction bases numbered 5, after V lost 3 bases and J lost 3 bases. Germline V gene data show CDR1 as MNHEY and CDR2 as SMNVEV (reference sequence). The CDR3 sequence is CASSFSGTLYEQYF. CDR3 in DNA: TGTGCCAGCAGTTTCAGCGGGACCCTCTACGAGCAGTACTTC.

This clone was counted only a few times. The chain carries TRBV4-1 and TRBJ2-7; 7 bases line up with TRBD1. The junction had 5 bases not matched to a gene; V was cut back by 5 bases and J by 7 bases. This CDR3 region has 12 residues. Germline loops: CDR1 MGHRA, CDR2 YSYEKL. The CDR3 sequence is CASSTQGREQYF. The CDR3 DNA reads as TGCGCCAGCAGCACACAGGGGAGAGAGCAGTACTTC.

The rearrangement links TRBV9 to TRBJ1-3; D gene uncertain. CDR1 is SGDLS, CDR2 YYNGEE, per germline. V lost 1 base and J 0 bases, leaving 17 bases between the germline ends. The CDR3 extends over 18 amino acids. The CDR3 loop is CASSVRSGPGASGNTIYF. The DNA for the CDR3 is TGTGCCAGCAGCGTACGCTCGGGCCCAGGCGCCTCTGGAAACACCATATATTTT.

V usage is TRBV14 and J usage is TRBJ1-4; D is possibly TRBD1 (5 bases). The CDR3 runs 16 residues. CDR1 is SGHDN and CDR2 is FVKESK in the germline V gene. The ends were cut back, 1 base at V and 13 bases at J, with 22 bases in the middle. This CDR3 reads CASSQVLGPSPGGLFF. The CDR3 nucleotides are TGTGCCAGCAGCCAAGTCCTGGGGCCGTCGCCCGGTGGACTGTTTTTT.

This chain links TRBV27 with TRBJ1-3; D ambiguous. Germline CDR1 and CDR2: MNHEY and SMNVEV (reference sequence). CDR3 length: 14 residues. Trimming removed 5 bases from V and 0 bases from J, with 8 bases in between. The CDR3 nucleotides read TGTGCCAGCAGTATGGGGTACTCTGGAAACACCATATATTTT. The encoded protein is CASSMGYSGNTIYF.

This clone was counted a few times. V gene TRBV28 combines with J gene TRBJ2-7; weak D call: TRBD2 (6 bases). Germline V CDR1 and CDR2: MDHEN, SYDVKM. V lost 3 bases to trimming and J lost 2 bases, with 14 bases between them. This CDR3 contains 15 residues. CDR3 amino acids: CASSFPGTGPYEQYF. The DNA for the CDR3 is TGTGCCAGCAGTTTTCCCGGGACTGGGCCCTACGAGCAGTACTTC.

This rearrangement joins TRBV7-8 to TRBJ2-7, with D tentatively TRBD1 (7 bases). This CDR3 is built from 15 residues. V dropped 5 bases and J dropped 5 bases, with 19 bases sitting between them. Looked up from germline, CDR1 is SGHVS and CDR2 is FQNEAQ. The CDR3 protein is CASSLPGGSHNEQYF. In nucleotides, the CDR3 is TGTGCCAGCAGCCTCCCAGGGGGGAGCCACAACGAGCAGTACTTC.

This clone is a singleton in its sample. The CDR3 DNA reads as TGTGCCAGCAGCCTCACTCAGGGTCTAGTGGGTGAAAAACTGTTTTTT. Translation gives CASSLTQGLVGEKLFF. The chain joins TRBV16 to TRBJ1-4; perhaps TRBD1 as D (5 bases). The CDR3 totals 16 residues. V lost 4 bases to trimming and J lost 7 bases, with 19 bases between them. Germline-derived CDR1 and CDR2 are KGHSY and FQNENV. The full variable domain, its missing parts supplied by reference TRBV16 and TRBJ1-4, is GEEVAQTPKHLVRGEGQKAKLYCAPIKGHSYVFWYQQVLKNEFKFLISFQNENVFDETGMPKERFSAKCLPNSPCSLEIQATKLEDSAVYFCASSLTQGLVGEKLFFGSGTQLSVL.

This chain links TRBV7-2 with TRBJ2-7; perhaps TRBD2 as D (6 bases). Germline V gene lookup returns CDR1 SGHTA and CDR2 FQGNSA. CDR3 length: 14 residues. Trimming shortened V by 3 bases and J by 3 bases, and 12 bases separated the two germline ends. In DNA form, the CDR3 reads TGTGCCAGCAGCTTGAGCTGGGGGGACTACGAGCAGTACTTC. It yields the protein CASSLSWGDYEQYF.

The rearrangement links TRBV7-9 to TRBJ2-7, with D perhaps matching TRBD1 (6 bases). V was trimmed by 0 bases and J by 6 bases, leaving 15 bases between them. Germline V gene data show CDR1 as SEHNR and CDR2 as FQNEAQ (reference sequence). CDR3 length equals 15 residues. This chain's CDR3 is CASSLADRTIPEQYF. CDR3 nucleotide sequence: TGTGCCAGCAGCTTAGCAGACAGGACCATCCCCGAGCAGTACTTC.

The V call is TRBV28, the J call TRBJ1-1; TRBD1 might be the D (5 bases). V lost 0 bases, J lost 5 bases, and 19 bases lay in between. The CDR3 covers 17 residues. Germline V lookup: CDR1 MDHEN, CDR2 SYDVKM. The CDR3 DNA sequence: TGTGCCAGCAGTTTATGGGCAGGGAGGTTTAGTGAGACTGAAGCTTTCTTT. Protein product: CASSLWAGRFSETEAFF.

The chain combines TRBV6-6 with TRBJ2-7; 7 positions match TRBD1. This CDR3 contains 14 residues. After removal of 6 bases from V and 2 bases from J, the junction contained 7 bases not matched to a gene. Germline assignment: CDR1 MNHNY and CDR2 SVGAGI (reference sequence). The CDR3 DNA sequence: TGTGCCAGCAGACTAGAACAGGGGCCCTACGAGCAGTACTTC. This gives the protein CASRLEQGPYEQYF.

The chain recombines TRBV29-1 with TRBJ2-2; no definite D call. With 1 base removed from V and 7 bases from J, the gap between germline ends came to 10 bases. In germline, CDR1 is SQVTM, CDR2 ANQGSEA. This CDR3 is 13 amino acids long. DNA of the CDR3: TGCAGCGTTGAAGGAGGCGAGAGCGGGGAGCTGTTTTTT. It translates to CSVEGGESGELFF.

This clone is a singleton in its sample. The V call is TRBV7-2, the J call TRBJ2-7; 7 positions match TRBD1. Germline-derived CDR1 and CDR2 are SGHTA and FQGNSA. This CDR3 contains 14 residues. The V gene end was trimmed by 3 bases and the J gene end by 3 bases; junction bases not matched to a gene: 5. The CDR3 region is CASSFSGQIYEQYF. CDR3 DNA: TGTGCCAGCAGCTTTTCGGGACAGATCTACGAGCAGTACTTC.

V usage is TRBV5-1 and J usage is TRBJ2-7, with 10 bases identical to TRBD2. Looked up from germline, CDR1 is SGHRS and CDR2 is YFSETQ. V shed 5 bases and J 3 bases; nucleotides not matched to a gene: 11. The CDR3 is made up of 16 amino acids. In nucleotides, the CDR3 is TGCGCCAGCAGTCTCCCTACTAGCGGGGAATACTACGAGCAGTACTTC. This gives the protein CASSLPTSGEYYEQYF. Drawing the rest from reference TRBV5-1 and TRBJ2-7, the complete variable domain is KAGVTQTPRYLIKTRGQQVTLSCSPISGHRSVSWYQQTPGQGLQFLFEYFSETQRNKGNFPGRFSGRQFSNSRSEMNVSTLELGDSALYLCASSLPTSGEYYEQYFGPGTRLTVT.